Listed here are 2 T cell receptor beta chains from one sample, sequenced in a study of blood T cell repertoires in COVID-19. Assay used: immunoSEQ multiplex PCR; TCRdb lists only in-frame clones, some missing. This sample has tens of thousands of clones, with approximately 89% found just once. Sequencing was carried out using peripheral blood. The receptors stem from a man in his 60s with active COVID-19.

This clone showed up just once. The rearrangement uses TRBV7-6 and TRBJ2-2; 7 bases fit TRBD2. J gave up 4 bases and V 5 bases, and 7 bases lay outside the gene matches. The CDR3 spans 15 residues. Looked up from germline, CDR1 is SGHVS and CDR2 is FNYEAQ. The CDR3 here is CASSGGREGTGELFF. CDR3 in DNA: TGTGCCAGCAGCGGCGGGAGAGAGGGCACCGGGGAGCTGTTTTTT.

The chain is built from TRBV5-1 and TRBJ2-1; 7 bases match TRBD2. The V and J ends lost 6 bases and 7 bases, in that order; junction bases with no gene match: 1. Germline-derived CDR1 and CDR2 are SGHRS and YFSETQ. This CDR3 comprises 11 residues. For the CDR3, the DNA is TGCGCCAGCACCGGGAGGAATGAGCAGTTCTTC. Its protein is CASTGRNEQFF. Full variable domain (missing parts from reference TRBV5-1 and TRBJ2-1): KAGVTQTPRYLIKTRGQQVTLSCSPISGHRSVSWYQQTPGQGLQFLFEYFSETQRNKGNFPGRFSGRQFSNSRSEMNVSTLELGDSALYLCASTGRNEQFFGPGTRLTVL.